This T cell receptor (beta chain) was retrieved from a study of radiation and T cells in renal cell carcinoma. Study-level results: Top tumor clonotypes rose in blood 2 weeks post-radiation, then contracted. Baseline intratumoral clonotype presence is unknown without pretreatment biopsies.

The CDR3 loop spans 16 amino acids. V lost 3 bases and J lost 8; bases outside the gene matches: 9. The germline V gene has CDR1 SGHVS and CDR2 FQNEAQ. The time point: blood 4 weeks post-SBRT, at nephrectomy. Treatment described: 15 Gy SBRT to primary tumor, nephrectomy 4 weeks later. Nephrectomy followed 15 Gy stereotactic body radiation by 4 weeks. In its sample, this clone was seen once. The antigen remains undetermined. Measured with immunoSEQ multiplex PCR; TCRdb has only the in-frame clones, and not every one. The sample has roughly 100,000 clones, 75% to 85% seen once. V usage is TRBV7-8 and J usage is TRBJ2-1; 11 bases are a match to TRBD2. This TCR derives from a man between 60 and 75 years old with renal cell carcinoma. Sequencing used blood, obtained from a patient whose treatment included radiotherapy and nephrectomy. Here the CDR3 reads CASSFSGRASAYEQFF. The CDR3 DNA is TGTGCCAGCAGCTTTAGCGGGAGGGCCAGCGCTTATGAGCAGTTCTTC.